This paragraph covers one T cell receptor beta chain sequence. The antigen is not known. The data derive from a study of cytomegalovirus exposure and HLA in healthy donors. The study's findings and limits: While the bulk of TCR sequences proved rare, some public TCRs turned up in many donors. Data from an earlier analysis indicated that most TCR beta V segments were productive either about 90% or about 30% of the time.

13 Jbeta primers and 60 Vbeta primers were used for the PCR. TCRdb's table, derived via immunoSEQ multiplex PCR, lists solely in-frame clones and lacks some. Here the sample spans roughly 190,000 clones, around 84% being singletons. Although they were nominally healthy when sampled, donors likely had unrecorded immune exposures. The material sequenced was PBMCs. This receptor was taken from a man aged 35 to 55 in good health and CMV-seropositive.

CDR3 in amino acids: CASSENRGWFGTDTQYF. The CDR3 bases are TGCGCCAGCAGTGAAAACAGGGGGTGGTTTGGCACAGATACGCAGTATTTT. This rearrangement joins TRBV10-1 to TRBJ2-3, with 8 positions matching TRBD1. CDR1 WNHNN and CDR2 SYGVQD come from the germline V gene (reference sequence). With 3 bases clipped from V and 1 base from J, the junction kept 9 bases outside the gene matches. The CDR3 sequence is 17 residues long.